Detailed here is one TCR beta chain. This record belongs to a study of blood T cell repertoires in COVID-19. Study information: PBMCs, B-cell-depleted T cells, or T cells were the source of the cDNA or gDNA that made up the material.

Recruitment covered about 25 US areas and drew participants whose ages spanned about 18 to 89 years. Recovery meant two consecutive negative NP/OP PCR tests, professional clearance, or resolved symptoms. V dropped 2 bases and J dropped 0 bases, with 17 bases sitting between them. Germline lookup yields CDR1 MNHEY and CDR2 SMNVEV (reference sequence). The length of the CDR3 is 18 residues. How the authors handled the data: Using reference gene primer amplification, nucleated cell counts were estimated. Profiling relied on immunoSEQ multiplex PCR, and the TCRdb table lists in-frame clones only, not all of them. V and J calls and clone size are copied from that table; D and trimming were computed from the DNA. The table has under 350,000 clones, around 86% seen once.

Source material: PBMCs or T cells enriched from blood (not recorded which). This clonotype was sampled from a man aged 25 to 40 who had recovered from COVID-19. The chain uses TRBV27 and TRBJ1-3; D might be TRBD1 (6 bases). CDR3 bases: TGTGCCAGCAGTTTACAGGGGTACCCTCTTCGCTCTGGAAACACCATATATTTT. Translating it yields CASSLQGYPLRSGNTIYF.